This T cell receptor (beta chain) originates from a study of CD8 T cells in ankylosing spondylitis. Study outcomes and limitations: About 8 highly homologous variants made up a TCR beta motif, and this motif appeared characteristic of ankylosing spondylitis blood.

In TCRdb, the 5' RACE reads were re-called with MiXCR into one record per CDR3 protein. The sample carries around 890,000 distinct CDR3 sequences, approximately 10% recorded once. This clonotype was recorded many times. Its antigen is as yet unknown. The sequence came from a male donor with ankylosing spondylitis. Sequenced sample: blood, either unsorted or a sorted T cell fraction (not recorded which).

CDR3 in DNA: TGTGCCAGCAGCCCGACAGGGGGCGGGTTGGACACTGAAGCTTTCTTT. This encodes CASSPTGGGLDTEAFF. V gene TRBV12-3 or TRBV12-4 combines with J gene TRBJ1-1; 10 bases line up with TRBD1. The V gene end was trimmed by 6 bases and the J gene end by 3 bases; junction bases not matched to a gene: 10. The CDR3 sequence is 16 residues long.